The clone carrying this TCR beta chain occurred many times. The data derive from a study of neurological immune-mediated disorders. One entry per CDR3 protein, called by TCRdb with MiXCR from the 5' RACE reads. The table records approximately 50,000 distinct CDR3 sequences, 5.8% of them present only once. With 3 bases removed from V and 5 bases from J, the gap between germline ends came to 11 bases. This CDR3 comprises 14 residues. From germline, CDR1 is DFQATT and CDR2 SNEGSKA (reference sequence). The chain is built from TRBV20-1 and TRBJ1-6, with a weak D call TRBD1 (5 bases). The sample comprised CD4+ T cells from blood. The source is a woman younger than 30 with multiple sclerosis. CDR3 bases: TGCAGTGCTAGTTCAGCGGGGGATAATTCACCCCTCCACTTT. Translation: CSASSAGDNSPLHF.